This note documents a single T cell receptor (beta chain) sequence. The PCR used 60 V beta and 13 J beta primers. Sequencing used immunoSEQ multiplex PCR; TCRdb keeps in-frame clones, though not all of them. Among fewer than 50,000 clones listed, approximately 83% were seen once. This entry belongs to a study of glioma-infiltrating T cells after dendritic cell vaccination. Looking at the study overall: Dendritic cell vaccine was injected intradermally three times, biweekly.

The receptor was derived from a human donor with glioblastoma. The starting material was blood, obtained before dendritic cell vaccination.

CDR3 region: CASSTDRSAEYF. The CDR3 nucleotides are TGTGCCAGCAGCACAGACAGGTCCGCAGAGTACTTC. The chain is built from TRBV7-9 and TRBJ2-5; possible D gene TRBD1, 6 bases. Germline CDR1 is SEHNR and CDR2 is FQNEAQ (reference sequence). The V end lost 5 bases, the J end lost 12 bases, and 16 bases lay between the germline ends. CDR3 length: 12 amino acids.